This T cell receptor beta chain is drawn from a study of T cells in Graves' hyperthyroidism and ophthalmopathy. The study included ophthalmopathy patients with Clinical Activity Score at least 3, NOSPECS grade at least 4 and duration under 3 months. TCR beta CDR3 region amplification was performed from RNA transcripts. When the TCR CDR3 underwent first-round RT-PCR, the HTBI primer set was used. TCRdb used MiXCR to reprocess the multiplex PCR reads, holding one entry per CDR3 protein. Of 500,000 to 600,000 distinct CDR3 sequences listed, about 20% are singletons. This receptor was identified in a man between 40 and 49 years old with Graves' ophthalmopathy. The sample consisted of blood.

CDR3 sequence reads: CASSSLGTGTSTNEKLFF. CDR3 sequence (DNA): TGTGCCAGCAGCTCGTTGGGGACAGGAACATCAACTAATGAAAAACTGTTTTTT. The chain has TRBV5-6 and TRBJ1-4; 8 bases fit TRBD1. Per germline, CDR1 SGHDT and CDR2 YYEEEE. V dropped 3 bases and J dropped 0; count of bases not matched to a gene: 10. This CDR3 contains 18 residues.